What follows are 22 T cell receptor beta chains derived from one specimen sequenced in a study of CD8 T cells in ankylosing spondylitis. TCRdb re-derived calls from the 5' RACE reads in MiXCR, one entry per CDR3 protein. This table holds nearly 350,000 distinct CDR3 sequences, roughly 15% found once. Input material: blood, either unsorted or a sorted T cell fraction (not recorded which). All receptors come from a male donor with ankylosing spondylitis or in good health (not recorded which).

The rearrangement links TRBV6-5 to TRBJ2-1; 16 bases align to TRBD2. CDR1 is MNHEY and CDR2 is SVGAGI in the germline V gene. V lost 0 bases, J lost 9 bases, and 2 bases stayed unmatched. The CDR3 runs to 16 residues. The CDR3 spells CASSYSGTSGRGEQFF. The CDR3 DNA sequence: TGTGCCAGCAGTTACTCTGGGACTAGCGGGAGGGGTGAGCAGTTCTTC.

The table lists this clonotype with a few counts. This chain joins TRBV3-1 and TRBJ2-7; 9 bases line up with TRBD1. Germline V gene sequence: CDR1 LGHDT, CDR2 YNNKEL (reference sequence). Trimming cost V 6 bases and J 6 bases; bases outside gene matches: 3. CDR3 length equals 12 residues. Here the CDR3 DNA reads TGTGCCAGCAGGTCGACAGGGGGCGAGCAGTACTTC. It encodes CASRSTGGEQYF.

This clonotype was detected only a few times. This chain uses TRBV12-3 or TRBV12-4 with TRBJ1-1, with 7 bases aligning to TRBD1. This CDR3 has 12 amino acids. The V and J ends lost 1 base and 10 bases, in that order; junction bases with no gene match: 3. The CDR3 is CASSLGTGGAFF. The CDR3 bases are TGTGCCAGCAGTTTAGGGACAGGAGGAGCTTTCTTT.

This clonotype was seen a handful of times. This chain's CDR3 is CSARRAVGAADTQYF. The CDR3 bases are TGCAGTGCCCGCCGGGCGGTGGGTGCCGCGGATACGCAGTATTTT. The J gene is TRBJ2-3, the V gene TRBV20-1, with D unresolved. V lost 6 bases, J lost 6 bases, and 22 bases lay in between. CDR1 and CDR2 (germline): DFQATT, SNEGSKA (reference sequence). The length of the CDR3 is 15 residues.

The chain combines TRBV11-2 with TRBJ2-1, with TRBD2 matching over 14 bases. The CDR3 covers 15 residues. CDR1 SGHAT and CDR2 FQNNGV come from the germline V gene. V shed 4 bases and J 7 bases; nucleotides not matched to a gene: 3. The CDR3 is CASSSTSGRVNEQFF. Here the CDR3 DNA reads TGTGCCAGCAGCTCGACTAGCGGGAGGGTGAATGAGCAGTTCTTC.

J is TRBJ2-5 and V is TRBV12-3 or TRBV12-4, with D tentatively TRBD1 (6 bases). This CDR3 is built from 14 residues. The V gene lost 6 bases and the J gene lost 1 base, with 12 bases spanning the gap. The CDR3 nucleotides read TGTGCCAGCAGCTACCGGGACATCCAAGAGACCCAGTACTTC. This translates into CASSYRDIQETQYF.

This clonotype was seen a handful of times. For the CDR3, the DNA is TGTGCCAGCAGCTTGTGGGCCACTGAAGCTTTCTTT. Encoded protein: CASSLWATEAFF. The chain couples TRBV5-5 to TRBJ1-1; no reliable D call. The germline V and J ends were trimmed by 1 base and 4 bases, with 5 bases remaining between them. The CDR3 totals 12 residues. Germline V CDR1 and CDR2: SGHKS, YYEKEE (reference sequence).

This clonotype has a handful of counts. The CDR3: CASQGTENSPLHF. For the CDR3, the DNA is TGCGCCAGCCAGGGTACCGAGAATTCACCCCTCCACTTT. This chain links TRBV5-1 with TRBJ1-6; D perhaps matches TRBD1 (5 bases). Germline V lookup: CDR1 SGHRS, CDR2 YFSETQ. The V end was cut by 7 bases, the J end by 7 bases, with 12 bases between. CDR3 size: 13 residues.

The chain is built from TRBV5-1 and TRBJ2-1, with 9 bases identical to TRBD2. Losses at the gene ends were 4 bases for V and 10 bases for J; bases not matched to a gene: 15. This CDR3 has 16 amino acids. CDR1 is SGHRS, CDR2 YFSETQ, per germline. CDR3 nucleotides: TGCGCCAGCAGCCCGGGGGCTAGCGGGATCCCGGGGGAGCAGTTCTTC. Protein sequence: CASSPGASGIPGEQFF. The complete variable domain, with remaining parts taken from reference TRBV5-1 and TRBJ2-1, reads KAGVTQTPRYLIKTRGQQVTLSCSPISGHRSVSWYQQTPGQGLQFLFEYFSETQRNKGNFPGRFSGRQFSNSRSEMNVSTLELGDSALYLCASSPGASGIPGEQFFGPGTRLTVL.

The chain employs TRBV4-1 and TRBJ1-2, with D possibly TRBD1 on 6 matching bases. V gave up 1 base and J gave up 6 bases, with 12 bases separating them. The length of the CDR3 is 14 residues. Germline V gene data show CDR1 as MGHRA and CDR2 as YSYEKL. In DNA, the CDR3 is TGCGCCAGCAGCCAAGTTTCCCCAGGGGATGGCTACACCTTC. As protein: CASSQVSPGDGYTF.

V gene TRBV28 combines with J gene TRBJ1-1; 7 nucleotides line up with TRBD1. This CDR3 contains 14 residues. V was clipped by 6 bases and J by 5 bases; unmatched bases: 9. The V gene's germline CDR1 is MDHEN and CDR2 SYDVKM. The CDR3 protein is CASRSTGTPTEAFF. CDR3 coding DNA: TGTGCCAGCAGGTCGACAGGGACTCCGACTGAAGCTTTCTTT.

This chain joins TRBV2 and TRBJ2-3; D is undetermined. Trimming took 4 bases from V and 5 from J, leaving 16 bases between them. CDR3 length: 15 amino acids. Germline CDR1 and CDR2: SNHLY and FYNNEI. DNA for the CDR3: TGTGCCAGCAGTGCTCTCTCGGACCGCGAAGATACGCAGTATTTT. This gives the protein CASSALSDREDTQYF.

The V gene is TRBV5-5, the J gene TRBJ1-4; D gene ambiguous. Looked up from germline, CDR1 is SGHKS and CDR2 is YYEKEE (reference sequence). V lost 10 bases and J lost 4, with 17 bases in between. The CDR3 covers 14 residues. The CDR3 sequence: CASQPAPGNEKLFF. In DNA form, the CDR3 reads TGTGCCTCCCAGCCTGCCCCGGGTAATGAAAAACTGTTTTTT.

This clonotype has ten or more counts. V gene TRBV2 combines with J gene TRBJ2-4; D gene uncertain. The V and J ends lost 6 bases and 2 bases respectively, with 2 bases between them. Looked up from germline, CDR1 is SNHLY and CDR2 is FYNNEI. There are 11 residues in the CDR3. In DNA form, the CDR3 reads TGTGCCAGCAGAACCAAAAACATTCAGTACTTC. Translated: CASRTKNIQYF.

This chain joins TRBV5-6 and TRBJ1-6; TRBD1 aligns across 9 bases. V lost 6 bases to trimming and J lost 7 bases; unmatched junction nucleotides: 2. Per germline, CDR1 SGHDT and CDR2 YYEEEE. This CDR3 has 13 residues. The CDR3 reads CASTDRGNSPLHF. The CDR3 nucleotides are TGTGCCAGCACCGACAGGGGGAATTCACCCCTCCACTTT.

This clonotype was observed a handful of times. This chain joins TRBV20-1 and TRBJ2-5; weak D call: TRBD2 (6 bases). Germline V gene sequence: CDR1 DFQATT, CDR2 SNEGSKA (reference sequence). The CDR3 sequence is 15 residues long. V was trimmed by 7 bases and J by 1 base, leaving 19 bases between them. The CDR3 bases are TGCAGTGGGACTGAGGGAGGATCCCCCCAAGAGACCCAGTACTTC. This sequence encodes CSGTEGGSPQETQYF.

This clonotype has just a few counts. CDR3 region: CASSWGLNTGELFF. The CDR3 bases are TGTGCCAGCAGTTGGGGCCTTAACACCGGGGAGCTGTTTTTT. The gene calls are TRBV3-1 and TRBJ2-2; possible D gene TRBD1, 5 bases. This CDR3 has 14 amino acids. Trimming took 6 bases from V and 2 from J, leaving 10 bases between them. Germline V CDR1 and CDR2: LGHDT, YNNKEL (reference sequence).

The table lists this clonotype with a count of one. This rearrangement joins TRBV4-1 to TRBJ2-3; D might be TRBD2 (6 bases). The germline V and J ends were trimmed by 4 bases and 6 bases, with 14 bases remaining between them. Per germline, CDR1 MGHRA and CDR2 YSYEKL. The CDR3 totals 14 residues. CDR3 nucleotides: TGCGCCAGCAGCCTAGGGGACTCCGCCGATACGCAGTATTTT. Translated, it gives CASSLGDSADTQYF.

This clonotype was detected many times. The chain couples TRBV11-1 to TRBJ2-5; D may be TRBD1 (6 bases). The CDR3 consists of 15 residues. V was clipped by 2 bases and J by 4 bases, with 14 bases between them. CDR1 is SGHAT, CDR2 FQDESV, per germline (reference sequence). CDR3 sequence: CASSLTGSLRETQYF. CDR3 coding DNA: TGTGCCAGCAGCTTAACAGGGAGCCTTCGAGAGACCCAGTACTTC.

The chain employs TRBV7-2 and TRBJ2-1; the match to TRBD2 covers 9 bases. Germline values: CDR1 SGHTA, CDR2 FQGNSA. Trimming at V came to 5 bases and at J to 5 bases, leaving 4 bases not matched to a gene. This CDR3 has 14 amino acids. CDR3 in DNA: TGTGCCAGCAGCCTCGCGGGAGGGAACAATGAGCAGTTCTTC. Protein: CASSLAGGNNEQFF.

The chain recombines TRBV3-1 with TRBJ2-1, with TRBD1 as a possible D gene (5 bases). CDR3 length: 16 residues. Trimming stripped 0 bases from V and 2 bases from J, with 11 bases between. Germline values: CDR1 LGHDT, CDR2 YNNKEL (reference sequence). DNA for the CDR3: TGTGCCAGCAGCCAAGAGGGGCAGATACCCTACAATGAGCAGTTCTTC. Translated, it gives CASSQEGQIPYNEQFF.

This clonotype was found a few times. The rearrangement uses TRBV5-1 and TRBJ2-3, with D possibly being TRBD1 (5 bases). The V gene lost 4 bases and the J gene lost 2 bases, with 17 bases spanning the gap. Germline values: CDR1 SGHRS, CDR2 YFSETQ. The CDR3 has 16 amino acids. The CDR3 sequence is CASSIPDSLFTDTQYF. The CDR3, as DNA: TGCGCCAGCAGCATTCCCGACAGCCTGTTCACAGATACGCAGTATTTT.